The clone carrying this T cell receptor (beta chain) was seen a single time. This entry belongs to a study of blood T cell repertoires in COVID-19. Profiled with immunoSEQ multiplex PCR; TCRdb holds only in-frame clones, not every one. The sample contains some 200,000 clones, about 86% of which appear only once. The V gene's germline CDR1 is MNHEY and CDR2 SVGAGI. J lost 0 bases, V lost 8 bases, and 5 bases had no gene match. The CDR3 runs 14 residues. This clonotype originated in a man aged 18 to 29 with active or convalescent COVID-19. The V gene is TRBV6-5, the J gene TRBJ2-3; 7 positions match TRBD2. Sequenced sample: peripheral blood. The CDR3 protein is CASPAGTSTDTQYF. The CDR3 nucleotides are TGTGCCAGCCCAGCGGGGACGAGCACAGATACGCAGTATTTT.